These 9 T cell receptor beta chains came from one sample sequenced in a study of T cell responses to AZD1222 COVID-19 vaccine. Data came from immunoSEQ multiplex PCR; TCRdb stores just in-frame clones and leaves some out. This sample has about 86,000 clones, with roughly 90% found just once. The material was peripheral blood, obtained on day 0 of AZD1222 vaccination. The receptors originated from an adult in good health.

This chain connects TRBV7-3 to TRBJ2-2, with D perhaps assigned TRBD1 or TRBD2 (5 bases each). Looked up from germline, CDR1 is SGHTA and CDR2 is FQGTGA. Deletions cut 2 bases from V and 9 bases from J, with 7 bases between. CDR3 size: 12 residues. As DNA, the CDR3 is TGTGCCAGCAGCTTAGGGGGACGGGAGCTGTTTTTT. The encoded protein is CASSLGGRELFF.

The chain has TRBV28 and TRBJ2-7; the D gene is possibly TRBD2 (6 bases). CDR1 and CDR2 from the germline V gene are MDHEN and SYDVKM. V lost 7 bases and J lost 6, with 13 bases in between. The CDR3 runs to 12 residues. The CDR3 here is CASTPSGAEQYF. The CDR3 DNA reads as TGTGCCAGCACCCCTTCGGGAGCCGAGCAGTACTTC.

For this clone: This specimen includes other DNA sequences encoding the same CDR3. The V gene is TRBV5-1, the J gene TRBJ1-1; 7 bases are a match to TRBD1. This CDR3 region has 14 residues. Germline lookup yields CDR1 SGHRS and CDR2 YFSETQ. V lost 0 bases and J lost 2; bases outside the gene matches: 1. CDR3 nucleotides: TGCGCCAGCAGCTTGGGGACAGGCAACACTGAAGCTTTCTTT. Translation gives CASSLGTGNTEAFF. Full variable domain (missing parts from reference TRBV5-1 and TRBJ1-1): KAGVTQTPRYLIKTRGQQVTLSCSPISGHRSVSWYQQTPGQGLQFLFEYFSETQRNKGNFPGRFSGRQFSNSRSEMNVSTLELGDSALYLCASSLGTGNTEAFFGQGTRLTVV.

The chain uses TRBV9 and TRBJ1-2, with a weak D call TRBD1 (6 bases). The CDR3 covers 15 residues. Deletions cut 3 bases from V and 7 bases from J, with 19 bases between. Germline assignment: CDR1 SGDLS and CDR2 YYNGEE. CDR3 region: CASSAYHTGSGGYTF. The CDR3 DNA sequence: TGTGCCAGCAGCGCCTATCATACAGGGTCTGGTGGCTACACCTTC.

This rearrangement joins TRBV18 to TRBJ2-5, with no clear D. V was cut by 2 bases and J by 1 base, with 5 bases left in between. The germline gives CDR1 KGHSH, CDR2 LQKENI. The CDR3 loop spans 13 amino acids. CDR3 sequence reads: CASSPDGQETQYF. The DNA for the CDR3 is TGTGCCAGCTCACCAGACGGCCAAGAGACCCAGTACTTC.

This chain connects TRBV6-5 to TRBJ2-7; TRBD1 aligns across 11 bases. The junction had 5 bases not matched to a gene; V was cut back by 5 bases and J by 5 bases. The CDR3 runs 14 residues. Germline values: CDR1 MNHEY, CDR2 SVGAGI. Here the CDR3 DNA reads TGTGCCAGCAGTCCGGACAGGGGGCGGGACGAGCAGTACTTC. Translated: CASSPDRGRDEQYF.

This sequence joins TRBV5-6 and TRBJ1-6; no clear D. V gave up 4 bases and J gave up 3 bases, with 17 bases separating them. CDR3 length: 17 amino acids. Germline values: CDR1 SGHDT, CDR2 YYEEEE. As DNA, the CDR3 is TGTGCCAGCAGCCCCTGGACCGTTGGGCTCTATAATTCACCCCTCCACTTT. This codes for CASSPWTVGLYNSPLHF.

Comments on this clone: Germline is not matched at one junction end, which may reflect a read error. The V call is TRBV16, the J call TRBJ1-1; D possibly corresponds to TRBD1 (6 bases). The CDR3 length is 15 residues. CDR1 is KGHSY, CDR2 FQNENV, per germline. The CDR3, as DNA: TGTGCCAGCAGGCAATCAGGGGATTTTTATCTTGAAGCTTTCTTT. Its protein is CASRQSGDFYLEAFF. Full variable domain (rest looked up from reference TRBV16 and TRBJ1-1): GEEVAQTPKHLVRGEGQKAKLYCAPIKGHSYVFWYQQVLKNEFKFLISFQNENVFDETGMPKERFSAKCLPNSPCSLEIQATKLEDSAVYFCASRQSGDFYLEAFFGQGTRLTVV.

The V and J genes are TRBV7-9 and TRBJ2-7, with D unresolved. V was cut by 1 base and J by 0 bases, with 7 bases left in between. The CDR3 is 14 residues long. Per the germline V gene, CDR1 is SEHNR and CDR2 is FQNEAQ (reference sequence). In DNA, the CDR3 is TGTGCCAGCAGCTTAGATCTGTTCTCCTACGAGCAGTACTTC. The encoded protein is CASSLDLFSYEQYF.